Presented here are 16 T cell receptor beta chains from one specimen sequenced in a study of PD-1 blockade in classical Hodgkin lymphoma. Relapse was seen in all patients after autologous stem cell transplantation, and brentuximab vedotin exposure was variable. This table comes from immunoSEQ multiplex PCR, and its TCRdb copy is limited to in-frame clones, with some not included. The sample holds about 100,000 clones, roughly 83% seen once. The material was peripheral blood mononuclear cells (PBMCs), obtained at baseline. The receptors come from a human donor with classical Hodgkin lymphoma.

The V and J genes are TRBV18 and TRBJ1-4, with a possible D match to TRBD1 (5 bases). Germline V gene data show CDR1 as KGHSH and CDR2 as LQKENI. The CDR3 is made up of 15 amino acids. The V end was cut by 3 bases, the J end by 4 bases, with 12 bases between. CDR3 sequence (DNA): TGTGCCAGCTCACCTCGGGACCCCAGTAATGAAAAACTGTTTTTT. This codes for CASSPRDPSNEKLFF.

This clone was counted only a few times. V usage is TRBV27 and J usage is TRBJ2-1; D remains unclear. CDR3 size: 15 residues. Looked up from germline, CDR1 is MNHEY and CDR2 is SMNVEV (reference sequence). V was clipped by 8 bases and J by 2 bases, with 16 bases between them. As DNA, the CDR3 is TGTGCCAGCGGGGAACAGTTAGTGGCCTACAATGAGCAGTTCTTC. It is translated as CASGEQLVAYNEQFF.

This chain links TRBV18 with TRBJ2-1; 11 bases are shared with TRBD2. V shed 2 bases and J 3 bases; nucleotides not matched to a gene: 12. The CDR3 runs 19 residues. CDR1 KGHSH and CDR2 LQKENI come from the germline V gene. CDR3 nucleotides: TGTGCCAGCTCACCAATTCCGATGACTAGCGGGACGAACTACAATGAGCAGTTCTTC. Protein sequence: CASSPIPMTSGTNYNEQFF.

The chain employs TRBV7-3 and TRBJ2-3; TRBD2 aligns across 8 bases. Germline CDR1 SGHTA, CDR2 FQGTGA. The CDR3 consists of 16 residues. Trimming cost V 4 bases and J 2 bases; bases outside gene matches: 8. This CDR3 is CASSSVAGNPTDTQYF. Here the CDR3 DNA reads TGTGCCAGCAGCTCCGTAGCGGGAAACCCCACAGATACGCAGTATTTT.

The table lists this clone with a few counts. The gene calls are TRBV7-9 and TRBJ2-1; D is undetermined. Germline CDR1 is SEHNR and CDR2 is FQNEAQ (reference sequence). The V end was cut by 3 bases, the J end by 8 bases, with 14 bases between. The length of the CDR3 is 14 residues. CDR3 amino acids: CASSFFASRDEQFF. CDR3 in DNA: TGTGCCAGCAGCTTCTTCGCCTCCCGGGATGAGCAGTTCTTC.

This clone was counted between two and nine times. The chain has TRBV4-3 and TRBJ2-7, with D uncertain. Between the trimmed V and J ends, which lost 0 bases and 6 bases, there was a span of 9 bases. This CDR3 is built from 13 residues. In germline, CDR1 is LGHNA, CDR2 YSLEER. The CDR3 DNA reads as TGCGCCAGCAGCCAAGATGTTTGGACCGAGCAGTACTTC. It is translated as CASSQDVWTEQYF.

This chain links TRBV30 with TRBJ1-1; D may be TRBD1 (5 bases). The germline V gene has CDR1 GTSNPN and CDR2 SVGIG (reference sequence). CDR3 size: 14 residues. The V and J ends lost 0 bases and 5 bases respectively, with 13 bases between them. Written as DNA, the CDR3 is TGTGCCTGGAGTGTAATAGGCAGGGAGACTGAAGCTTTCTTT. This codes for CAWSVIGRETEAFF.

The V call is TRBV23-1, the J call TRBJ2-7; 8 bases line up with TRBD2. TRBV23-1 is an open reading frame, and its role is uncertain. The V segment lost 0 bases and the J segment 4 bases; nucleotides outside the gene matches: 17. The CDR3 runs to 19 residues. CDR3 sequence (DNA): TGCGCCAGCAGTCAATCGGCAGGCAGAAAGCGGGAGAAGGATTACGAGCAGTACTTC. The encoded protein is CASSQSAGRKREKDYEQYF.

This sequence joins TRBV20-1 and TRBJ2-3; D is uncertain. This CDR3 has 11 amino acids. Germline-derived CDR1 and CDR2 are DFQATT and SNEGSKA (reference sequence). Trimming took off 6 bases at V and 2 bases at J, with 6 bases between the two ends. The CDR3 is CSAAFTDTQYF. The DNA of the CDR3 is TGCAGTGCCGCATTCACAGATACGCAGTATTTT.

This rearrangement joins TRBV11-2 to TRBJ2-1; D is perhaps TRBD1 (5 bases). Trimming stripped 5 bases from V and 5 bases from J, with 16 bases between. This CDR3 spans 15 amino acids. Germline lookup yields CDR1 SGHAT and CDR2 FQNNGV. The CDR3 bases are TGTGCCAGCAGCACATATCACAGGAAAAACAATGAGCAGTTCTTC. Amino acids: CASSTYHRKNNEQFF.

The rearrangement joins TRBV10-1 to TRBJ2-2; 9 positions agree with TRBD2. Trimming took 8 bases from V and 5 from J; bases not matched to a gene: 3. The CDR3 has 13 residues. Germline CDR1 reads WNHNN; CDR2 reads SYGVQD (reference sequence). The CDR3 here is CASAGGGTGELFF. CDR3 nucleotide sequence: TGCGCCAGCGCGGGAGGGGGAACCGGGGAGCTGTTTTTT.

With respect to this clone: This same CDR3 is encoded by further DNA sequences in the sample. V is TRBV29-1 and J is TRBJ2-5; D perhaps matches TRBD1 (5 bases). CDR3 length: 12 residues. V was clipped by 4 bases and J by 2 bases, with 8 bases between them. Germline V CDR1 and CDR2: SQVTM, ANQGSEA. The CDR3 nucleotides read TGCAGCGTTGCGCAGGGTCAAGAGACCCAGTACTTC. Translating it yields CSVAQGQETQYF.

The chain carries TRBV6-1 and TRBJ1-2; D is ambiguous. Deletions cut 1 base from V and 6 bases from J, with 9 bases between. CDR1 and CDR2 from the germline V gene are MNHNS and SASEGT. The CDR3 extends over 13 amino acids. CDR3 amino acids: CASSEEWRHGYTF. The CDR3 DNA sequence: TGTGCCAGCAGTGAAGAGTGGCGCCATGGCTACACCTTC.

The chain is built from TRBV7-9 and TRBJ1-1, with 7 nucleotides matching TRBD1. The CDR3 covers 15 residues. V gave up 5 bases and J gave up 3 bases; unmatched junction bases: 9. Germline CDR1 reads SEHNR; CDR2 reads FQNEAQ (reference sequence). The CDR3: CASSLNNRGDTEAFF. The CDR3 nucleotides read TGTGCCAGCAGCCTAAACAACAGGGGCGACACTGAAGCTTTCTTT.

The rearrangement links TRBV5-1 to TRBJ2-1; the D call may be TRBD1 or TRBD2 (5 bases each). This CDR3 is 14 amino acids long. With 6 bases removed from V and 6 bases from J, the gap between germline ends came to 16 bases. From germline, CDR1 is SGHRS and CDR2 YFSETQ. The CDR3 coding sequence is TGCGCCAGCACCATCGGGGACGTTCTCAATGAGCAGTTCTTC. Protein sequence: CASTIGDVLNEQFF.

This rearrangement joins TRBV5-1 to TRBJ2-3; a weak D match, TRBD1 (6 bases). The CDR3 covers 10 residues. Trimming stripped 10 bases from V and 7 bases from J, with 10 bases between. Germline V lookup: CDR1 SGHRS, CDR2 YFSETQ. CDR3 sequence: CAGQRYTQYF. CDR3 nucleotides: TGCGCCGGACAGCGGTATACGCAGTATTTT. Looking up the rest from reference TRBV5-1 and TRBJ2-3 gives the full variable domain: KAGVTQTPRYLIKTRGQQVTLSCSPISGHRSVSWYQQTPGQGLQFLFEYFSETQRNKGNFPGRFSGRQFSNSRSEMNVSTLELGDSALYLCAGQRYTQYFGPGTRLTVL.